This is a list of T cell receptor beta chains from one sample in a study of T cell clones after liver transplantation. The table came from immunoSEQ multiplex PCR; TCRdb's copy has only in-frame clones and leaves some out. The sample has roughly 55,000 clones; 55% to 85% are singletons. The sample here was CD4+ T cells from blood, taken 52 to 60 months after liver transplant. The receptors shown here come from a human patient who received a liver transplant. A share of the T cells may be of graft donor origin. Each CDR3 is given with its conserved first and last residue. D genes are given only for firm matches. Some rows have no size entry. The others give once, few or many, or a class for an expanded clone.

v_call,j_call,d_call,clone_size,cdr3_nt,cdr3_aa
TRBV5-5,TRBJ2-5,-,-,TGTGCCAGCAGCTACGGACATGACGAAGAGACCCAGTACTTC,CASSYGHDEETQYF
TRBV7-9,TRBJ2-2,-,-,TGTGCCAGCAGCCATGGTATGAGACAGTCGGTCGGGGAGCTGTTTTTT,CASSHGMRQSVGELFF
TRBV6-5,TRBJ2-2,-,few,TGTGCCAGCAGTTATCTCTATGGCGGGGAGCTGTTTTTT,CASSYLYGGELFF
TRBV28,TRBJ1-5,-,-,TGTGCCAGCAGCCGAAATCAGCCCCAGCATTTT,CASSRNQPQHF
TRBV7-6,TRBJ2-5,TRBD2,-,TGTGCCAGCAGCCCTGACTCGGGCGGGGGAGAGACCCAGTACTTC,CASSPDSGGGETQYF
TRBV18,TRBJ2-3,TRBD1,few,TGTGCCAGCTCCCTGGGACAGGGGATTGGGACAGATACGCAGTATTTT,CASSLGQGIGTDTQYF
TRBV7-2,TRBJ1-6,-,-,TGTGCCAGCAGCTTAGGAGGGGGAAACTCCTATAATTCACCCCTCCACTTT,CASSLGGGNSYNSPLHF
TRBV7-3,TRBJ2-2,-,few,TGTGCCAGCAGTAAGGGACGGAACACCGGGGAGCTGTTTTTT,CASSKGRNTGELFF
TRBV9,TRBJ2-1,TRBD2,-,TGTGCCAGCAGCGTAGCCCTAGCGGGCTACTCCTACAATGAGCAGTTCTTC,CASSVALAGYSYNEQFF
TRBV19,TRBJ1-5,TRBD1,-,TGTGCCAGTAATTCGATACAGGGGGCTGGGCAGCCCCAGCATTTT,CASNSIQGAGQPQHF
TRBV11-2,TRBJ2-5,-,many,TGTGCCAGCAGCTTAGTTCCCCCTAGGTGGGGGAGAGAGACCCAGTACTTC,CASSLVPPRWGRETQYF
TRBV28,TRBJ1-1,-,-,TGTGCCAGCAGTGCCTCCGCTGAAGCTTTCTTT,CASSASAEAFF
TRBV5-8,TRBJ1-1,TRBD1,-,TGTGCCAGCAGCTCGGGGAACAGGGGGCGGGCTGAAGCTTTCTTT,CASSSGNRGRAEAFF
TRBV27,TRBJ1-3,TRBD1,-,TGTGCCAGCAGTCGAATCCAGGGGGGGAGAAACACCATATATTTT,CASSRIQGGRNTIYF
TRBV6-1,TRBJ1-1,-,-,TGTGCCAGCAGTGAAAATCGGCGCGGGAACACTGAAGCTTTCTTT,CASSENRRGNTEAFF
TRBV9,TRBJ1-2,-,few,TGTGCCAGCAGCGCCCGCGGGGGGAATAACTATGGCTACACCTTC,CASSARGGNNYGYTF
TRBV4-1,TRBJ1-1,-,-,TGCGCCAGCAGCGGCCGGACAACTGGGACTGAAGCTTTCTTT,CASSGRTTGTEAFF
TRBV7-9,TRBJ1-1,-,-,TGTGCCAGCAGCGCAGCAGTTGAAGCTTTCTTT,CASSAAVEAFF
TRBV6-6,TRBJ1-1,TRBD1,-,TGTGCCAGCAGTCAACAGGGGGGGTACGGTGAAGCTTTCTTT,CASSQQGGYGEAFF
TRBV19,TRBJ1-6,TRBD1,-,TGTGCCAGTAGTGTCGACAGGGCGCGGCTCGGAAATTCACCCCTCCACTTT,CASSVDRARLGNSPLHF
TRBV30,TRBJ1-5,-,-,TGTGCCTGGAGTGTTTATAATAGCAATCAGCCCCAGCATTTT,CAWSVYNSNQPQHF
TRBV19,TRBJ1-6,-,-,TGTGCCACCGGAAGCCCCTCCTATAATTCACCCCTCCACTTT,CATGSPSYNSPLHF
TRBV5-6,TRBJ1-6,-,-,TGTGCCAGCAGCTGGTTGGACGAAGTCAATTCACCCCTCCACTTT,CASSWLDEVNSPLHF
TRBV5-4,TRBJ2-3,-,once,TGTGCCAGCAGCTTCGATCAGGGCGGCACAGATACGCAGTATTTT,CASSFDQGGTDTQYF
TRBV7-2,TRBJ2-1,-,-,TGTGCCAGCAGCTTAGTGGGGGCAGGGAGATCCTACAATGAGCAGTTCTTC,CASSLVGAGRSYNEQFF
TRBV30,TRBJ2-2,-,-,TGTGCCTGGACAGGCAGGGTGGTGAACACCGGGGAGCTGTTTTTT,CAWTGRVVNTGELFF
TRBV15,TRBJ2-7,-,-,TGTGCCACCAGCAGAGATGGAGGATCCGAGCAGTACTTC,CATSRDGGSEQYF
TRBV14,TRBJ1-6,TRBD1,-,TGTGCCAGCAGTCCAACAGGGGCCAGGGGTTCACCCCTCCACTTT,CASSPTGARGSPLHF
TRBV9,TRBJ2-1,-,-,TGTGCCAGCAGCGGACTAGGTAGCTCCTACAATGAGCAGTTCTTC,CASSGLGSSYNEQFF
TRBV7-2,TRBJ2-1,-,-,TGTGCCAGCAGCTCTTACGCAGATGTCACCAATGAGCAGTTCTTC,CASSSYADVTNEQFF
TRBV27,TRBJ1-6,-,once,TGTGCCAGCAGTTCCTCTTCTGGTCCGAGTTCACCCCTCCACTTT,CASSSSSGPSSPLHF
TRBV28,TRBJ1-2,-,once,TGTGCCAGCAGTGCAGGCACGAACTCTAACTATGGCTACACCTTC,CASSAGTNSNYGYTF
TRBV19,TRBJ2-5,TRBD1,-,TGTGCCAGTAGTAAGGAACAGGGGACGTCGGAGACCCAGTACTTC,CASSKEQGTSETQYF
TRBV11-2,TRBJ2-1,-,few,TGTGCCAGCAGCTTAGATCTAGGGGATGAGCAGTTCTTC,CASSLDLGDEQFF
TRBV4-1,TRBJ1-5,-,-,TGCGCCAGCAGCCAAGGAAAGGGCAATCAGCCCCAGCATTTT,CASSQGKGNQPQHF
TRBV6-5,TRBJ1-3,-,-,TGTGCCAGCAGTTACAAGGGAGGGCCTGGAAACACCATATATTTT,CASSYKGGPGNTIYF
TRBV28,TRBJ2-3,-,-,TGTGCCAGCAGTTTCGTAGGCCTTTCTAGCACAGATACGCAGTATTTT,CASSFVGLSSTDTQYF
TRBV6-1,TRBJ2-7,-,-,TGTGCCAGCAGTGAAGGGGTGGGGCAGTACTTC,CASSEGVGQYF
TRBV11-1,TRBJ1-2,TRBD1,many,TGTGCCAGCAGCAGGGACAGGGGTAAATCTGGCTACACCTTC,CASSRDRGKSGYTF
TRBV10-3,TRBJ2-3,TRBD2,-,TGTGCCATCAGTGGGGAGGGACGAACAGATACGCAGTATTTT,CAISGEGRTDTQYF
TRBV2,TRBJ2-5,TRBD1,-,TGTGCCAGCAGTGAGTCGACAGGGGTTGGGAAGACCCAGTACTTC,CASSESTGVGKTQYF
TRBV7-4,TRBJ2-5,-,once,TGTGCCAGCGCCCGAAGGGTTAGAGGAGGACGCCAAGAGACCCAGTACTTC,CASARRVRGGRQETQYF
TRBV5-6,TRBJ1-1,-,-,TGTGCCAGCAGCTACAGAGTGAACACTGAAGCTTTCTTT,CASSYRVNTEAFF
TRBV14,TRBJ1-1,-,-,TGTGCCAGCAGCCAAGTGAACACTGAAGCTTTCTTT,CASSQVNTEAFF
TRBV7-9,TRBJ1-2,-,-,TGTGCCAGCAGCTCAACAGGGCGCGTGGGCTACACCTTC,CASSSTGRVGYTF
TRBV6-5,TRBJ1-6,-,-,TGTGCCAGCAGCCTCGGGATTAATTCACCCCTCCACTTT,CASSLGINSPLHF
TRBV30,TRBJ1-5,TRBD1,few,TGTGCCTGGAGTGCCGGGACAGGGAATCAGCCCCAGCATTTT,CAWSAGTGNQPQHF
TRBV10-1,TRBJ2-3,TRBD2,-,TGCGCCAGCAGTGACACTAGCGGAGCCTCTAGCACAGATACGCAGTATTTT,CASSDTSGASSTDTQYF
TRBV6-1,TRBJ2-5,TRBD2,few,TGTGCCAGCAGTCGACTAGCGGGGGCAAAAGAGACCCAGTACTTC,CASSRLAGAKETQYF
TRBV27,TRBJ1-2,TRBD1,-,TGTGCCACCAATGCCAGACCAACAGGGGGAGTTAACTATGGCTACACCTTC,CATNARPTGGVNYGYTF
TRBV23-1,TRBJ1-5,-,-,TGCGCCAGCAGGCAACTGGTGGGGTTAAGGCAGCCCCAGCATTTT,CASRQLVGLRQPQHF
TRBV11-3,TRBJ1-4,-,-,TGTGCCAGCAGCTTAGTAGGGGGAGGGTTAGAAGAAAAACTGTTTTTT,CASSLVGGGLEEKLFF
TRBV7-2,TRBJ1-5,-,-,TGTGCCAGCAGCTTAGTGGTCAATAGCAATCAGCCCCAGCATTTT,CASSLVVNSNQPQHF
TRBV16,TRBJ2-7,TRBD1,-,TGTGCCAGCAGCCTGAACGGACAGGGAACCTACGAGCAGTACTTC,CASSLNGQGTYEQYF
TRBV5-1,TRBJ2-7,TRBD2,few,TGCGCCAGCAGCTCCCTTGAGCAGGGATCCCCGGGAGGCGAGCAGTACTTC,CASSSLEQGSPGGEQYF